This T cell receptor beta chain originates from a study of T cell responses to AZD1222 COVID-19 vaccine. General observations from the study: There were mostly white British donors and more females than males, and clonal diversity was possibly underestimated. Reportedly, nearly half the spike-specific TCRs target unmutated variant regions.

In the case of this clone: As yet, its antigen is unknown.

Looked up from germline, CDR1 is SGHRS and CDR2 is YFSETQ. This CDR3 is built from 15 residues. V shed 4 bases, J shed 2 bases, and the junction held 4 bases outside the gene matches. The table came from immunoSEQ multiplex PCR; TCRdb's copy has only in-frame clones and leaves some out. The sample lists 86,000 or so clones, about 90% seen once, with 6.9% in the top ten. The clonotype comes from an adult who received the AZD1222 COVID-19 vaccine. The J gene is TRBJ2-5, the V gene TRBV5-1, with 11 bases identical to TRBD1. The sequencing here drew on peripheral blood, taken 28 days after the second AZD1222 dose. The CDR3 sequence: CASSPGTGGQETQYF. Here the CDR3 DNA reads TGCGCCAGCAGCCCGGGGACAGGGGGACAAGAGACCCAGTACTTC.